Each of the 26 T cell receptor beta chains below was sequenced from the same sample in a study of T cell responses to AZD1222 COVID-19 vaccine (dated by TCRdb to the early 2020s). Library preparation used the immunoSEQ multiplex PCR assay. Here the immuneACCESS table is served through TCRdb, limited to in-frame sequences with V and J called. Missing clones are a known gap in these copies; in checked studies unresolved V genes cover under half, and the rest lacks a known reason. Counted in this sample were 110,000 to 150,000 clones; approximately 93% of them appeared once. The top ten clones comprise less than 15% of the sample. The time point label here, explained by the study, means: sample from adult after SARS-CoV-2 infection, after symptom onset. The material was peripheral blood, obtained after recovery from COVID-19. Receptors originate from an adult who had recovered from COVID-19.

This clone was seen more than once but under ten times. The chain couples TRBV7-2 to TRBJ2-7; no firm D call. V was pared by 5 bases and J by 7 bases, with 21 bases between. This CDR3 spans 15 amino acids. Looked up from germline, CDR1 is SGHTA and CDR2 is FQGNSA. This CDR3 is CASSPFSRSVGEQYF. The CDR3 region has the DNA TGTGCCAGCAGCCCATTTTCGCGCAGTGTGGGGGAGCAGTACTTC.

The gene calls are TRBV30 and TRBJ2-3; D remains ambiguous. Trimming stripped 4 bases from V and 6 bases from J, with 11 bases between. Per germline, CDR1 GTSNPN and CDR2 SVGIG (reference sequence). This CDR3 is built from 12 residues. The CDR3 DNA reads as TGTGCCTGGAACCATCTCCGGGATACGCAGTATTTT. Its translation is CAWNHLRDTQYF.

The chain employs TRBV7-2 and TRBJ1-2; a weak D match, TRBD1 (6 bases). The CDR3 has 16 amino acids. Looked up from germline, CDR1 is SGHTA and CDR2 is FQGNSA. Trimming removed 5 bases from V and 5 bases from J, with 21 bases in between. The CDR3 DNA reads TGTGCCAGCAGCCTCCTCGGGGACACCTCAGGATATGGCTACACCTTC. Translating it yields CASSLLGDTSGYGYTF.

The chain is built from TRBV7-3 and TRBJ2-2; TRBD2 matches 7 bases. Germline assignment: CDR1 SGHTA and CDR2 FQGTGA. The CDR3 has 14 residues. After removal of 5 bases from V and 6 bases from J, the junction contained 6 bases not matched to a gene. Here the CDR3 DNA reads TGTGCCAGCAGCCTGGGAGGGGTCGCCGGGGAGCTGTTTTTT. Protein: CASSLGGVAGELFF. Full variable domain (missing parts from reference TRBV7-3 and TRBJ2-2): GAGVSQTPSNKVTEKGKYVELRCDPISGHTALYWYRQSLGQGPEFLIYFQGTGAADDSGLPNDRFFAVRPEGSVSTLKIQRTERGDSAVYLCASSLGGVAGELFFGEGSRLTVL.

This chain links TRBV19 with TRBJ1-2; the D gene is possibly TRBD1 (5 bases). The CDR3 sequence is 15 residues long. Per the germline V gene, CDR1 is LNHDA and CDR2 is SQIVND (reference sequence). Trimming removed 3 bases at V and 3 bases at J, with 14 bases between. The CDR3 region has the DNA TGTGCCAGTAGTATTGTCGTGGACACATACTATGGCTACACCTTC. Protein: CASSIVVDTYYGYTF.

This chain joins TRBV5-1 and TRBJ2-5; 8 positions match TRBD2. J gave up 1 base and V 0 bases, and 5 bases lay outside the gene matches. The CDR3 has 16 residues. Germline-derived CDR1 and CDR2 are SGHRS and YFSETQ. For the CDR3, the DNA is TGCGCCAGCAGCTTGGGTCCGAGCGGGAGCCAAGAGACCCAGTACTTC. Its protein product is CASSLGPSGSQETQYF.

The chain uses TRBV11-2 and TRBJ2-2; TRBD2 agrees at 9 bases. The V segment lost 1 base and the J segment 4 bases; nucleotides outside the gene matches: 7. This CDR3 region has 17 residues. The germline V gene has CDR1 SGHAT and CDR2 FQNNGV. The CDR3 sequence is CASSLAAGGAGTGELFF. The CDR3 coding sequence is TGTGCCAGCAGCTTAGCGGCGGGAGGGGCCGGCACCGGGGAGCTGTTTTTT.

J is TRBJ2-1 and V is TRBV19; TRBD2 matches 10 bases. Per germline, CDR1 LNHDA and CDR2 SQIVND (reference sequence). The trim removed 2 bases at V and 8 bases at J, leaving 6 bases unmatched. The CDR3 is 15 residues long. CDR3 in amino acids: CASSIRSGRTDEQFF. In DNA form, the CDR3 reads TGTGCCAGTAGTATACGTAGCGGGAGGACGGATGAGCAGTTCTTC.

The chain couples TRBV5-1 to TRBJ2-5, with 15 bases that match TRBD2. V gave up 4 bases and J gave up 2 bases; unmatched junction bases: 12. The length of the CDR3 is 19 residues. CDR1 SGHRS and CDR2 YFSETQ come from the germline V gene. The CDR3 coding sequence is TGCGCCAGCAGCCCCACCACCGGACTAGCGGGAGGGATACAAGAGACCCAGTACTTC. It is translated as CASSPTTGLAGGIQETQYF.

The chain combines TRBV18 with TRBJ1-6; D is uncertain. This CDR3 is 17 amino acids long. From germline, CDR1 is KGHSH and CDR2 LQKENI. Trimming cost V 2 bases and J 8 bases, with 19 bases left between them. This chain's CDR3 is CASSPEATERFDSPLHF. As DNA, the CDR3 is TGTGCCAGCTCACCAGAAGCAACAGAGCGATTTGATTCACCCCTCCACTTT.

The chain couples TRBV6-5 to TRBJ2-7, with 9 bases fitting TRBD2. The ends lost 8 bases at V and 0 bases at J; junction bases unmatched: 2. This CDR3 has 13 residues. Germline V lookup: CDR1 MNHEY, CDR2 SVGAGI. CDR3 loop: CASGLALSYEQYF. The CDR3 DNA is TGTGCCAGCGGACTAGCGCTCTCCTACGAGCAGTACTTC.

The V gene is TRBV18, the J gene TRBJ2-2; perhaps TRBD1 as D (5 bases). Germline CDR1 is KGHSH and CDR2 is LQKENI. V was trimmed by 1 base and J by 6 bases, leaving 21 bases between them. This CDR3 has 18 amino acids. CDR3 DNA sequence: TGTGCCAGCTCACCACTTCTCCGGCCAGGGAAAAAAGCCGGGGAGCTGTTTTTT. It codes for CASSPLLRPGKKAGELFF.

The chain joins TRBV27 to TRBJ2-7; D is ambiguous. Germline-derived CDR1 and CDR2 are MNHEY and SMNVEV (reference sequence). V dropped 0 bases and J dropped 0 bases, with 12 bases sitting between them. CDR3 length: 16 residues. CDR3 nucleotide sequence: TGTGCCAGCAGTTTATCGTTAGCCTCTTCCTCCTACGAGCAGTACTTC. Its translation: CASSLSLASSSYEQYF.

The rearrangement uses TRBV29-1 and TRBJ2-3; a possible D gene is TRBD2 (6 bases). V lost 4 bases to trimming and J lost 3 bases, with 11 bases between them. The CDR3 is made up of 13 amino acids. Per the germline V gene, CDR1 is SQVTM and CDR2 is ANQGSEA. The chain's CDR3 is CSVARLETDTQYF. DNA of the CDR3: TGCAGCGTTGCGCGACTAGAAACAGATACGCAGTATTTT.

The rearrangement joins TRBV19 to TRBJ1-2; D not certain. CDR1 is LNHDA and CDR2 is SQIVND in the germline V gene (reference sequence). The CDR3 totals 15 residues. V dropped 8 bases and J dropped 0 bases, with 16 bases sitting between them. This chain's CDR3 is CASSTGPTSNYGYTF. CDR3 coding DNA: TGTGCCAGTTCCACCGGGCCCACCTCTAACTATGGCTACACCTTC.

The rearrangement links TRBV2 to TRBJ2-3, with 13 positions matching TRBD2. CDR1 and CDR2 from the germline V gene are SNHLY and FYNNEI. V dropped 2 bases and J dropped 1; count of bases not matched to a gene: 15. The CDR3 length is 21 residues. The CDR3 region has the DNA TGTGCCAGCAGTGAAAAGACCGGACTAGCGGGAGCTCTCCCTGGCACAGATACGCAGTATTTT. Its translation: CASSEKTGLAGALPGTDTQYF.

The V call is TRBV4-1, the J call TRBJ2-1; 10 bases are a match to TRBD1. Germline V gives CDR1 MGHRA, CDR2 YSYEKL. With V trimmed by 1 base and J by 8 bases, 2 bases remained unmatched. CDR3 size: 14 residues. As DNA, the CDR3 is TGCGCCAGCAGCCAAGGGACAGGGGGAGATGAGCAGTTCTTC. As protein: CASSQGTGGDEQFF.

This sequence joins TRBV28 and TRBJ1-6; D not resolved. CDR3 length: 12 amino acids. Looked up from germline, CDR1 is MDHEN and CDR2 is SYDVKM. V lost 4 bases and J 7 bases, leaving 5 bases between the germline ends. The CDR3 protein is CASSSLNSPLHF. The CDR3 DNA reads TGTGCCAGCAGTTCCCTCAATTCACCCCTCCACTTT.

This rearrangement joins TRBV9 to TRBJ2-1; 9 nucleotides line up with TRBD2. The CDR3 runs to 16 residues. The V and J ends lost 4 bases and 5 bases, in that order; junction bases with no gene match: 10. Germline-derived CDR1 and CDR2 are SGDLS and YYNGEE. For the CDR3, the DNA is TGTGCCAGCAGCTCCATTGTGGCGGGAGGGAACAATGAGCAGTTCTTC. Translated: CASSSIVAGGNNEQFF. The whole variable domain, filled in from reference TRBV9 and TRBJ2-1, reads DSGVTQTPKHLITATGQRVTLRCSPRSGDLSVYWYQQSLDQGLQFLIQYYNGEERAKGNILERFSAQQFPDLHSELNLSSLELGDSALYFCASSSIVAGGNNEQFFGPGTRLTVL.

V is TRBV2 and J is TRBJ2-7, with a tentative D call TRBD1 (5 bases). V lost 5 bases and J 2 bases, leaving 19 bases between the germline ends. The CDR3 covers 16 residues. The germline CDR1 and CDR2 sequences are SNHLY and FYNNEI. As DNA, the CDR3 is TGTGCCAGCAGTTGGCTAGGGGCTAGAGGTCCCTACGAGCAGTACTTC. It encodes CASSWLGARGPYEQYF.

V usage is TRBV6-6 and J usage is TRBJ1-1; TRBD1 matches at 8 bases. The CDR3 extends over 16 amino acids. V lost 5 bases, J lost 0 bases, and 8 bases stayed unmatched. Germline V CDR1 and CDR2: MNHNY, SVGAGI (reference sequence). The CDR3 region is CASSRDRSPMNTEAFF. The CDR3 DNA reads TGTGCCAGCAGTAGGGACAGGTCCCCGATGAACACTGAAGCTTTCTTT.

V and J are TRBV4-1 and TRBJ1-6, with 9 nucleotides matching TRBD1. The germline V gene has CDR1 MGHRA and CDR2 YSYEKL. This CDR3 contains 15 residues. The V gene end was trimmed by 4 bases and the J gene end by 8 bases; junction bases not matched to a gene: 6. This chain's CDR3 is CASSLWWTGDSPLHF. DNA of the CDR3: TGCGCCAGCAGCCTCTGGTGGACAGGGGATTCACCCCTCCACTTT.

This clone came up once. The V and J genes are TRBV23-1 and TRBJ1-5; 7 bases are a match to TRBD1. TRBV23-1 is identified as an open reading frame with a role that is uncertain. V lost 11 bases, J lost 4 bases, and 5 bases stayed unmatched. The CDR3 sequence is 12 residues long. The CDR3 nucleotides read TGCGCCGGGGAGGACAGGAATCAGCCCCAGCATTTT. This codes for CAGEDRNQPQHF.

This clone has a single count. The gene calls are TRBV28 and TRBJ1-4; D call uncertain. Trimming cost V 3 bases and J 10 bases, with 24 bases left between them. Germline V gives CDR1 MDHEN, CDR2 SYDVKM. CDR3 size: 17 residues. Here the CDR3 DNA reads TGTGCCAGCAGTTTTCCGGGTCTTGTGACCGCAAGGTCAAAACTGTTTTTT. This codes for CASSFPGLVTARSKLFF.

V and J are TRBV2 and TRBJ2-1; 11 nucleotides align to TRBD2. This CDR3 has 15 residues. V was pared by 2 bases and J by 4 bases, with 1 base of the junction left unmatched. The germline gives CDR1 SNHLY, CDR2 FYNNEI. CDR3 nucleotide sequence: TGTGCCAGCAGTGAACTAGCGGGAGGTTACAATGAGCAGTTCTTC. This encodes CASSELAGGYNEQFF. Full variable domain (rest looked up from reference TRBV2 and TRBJ2-1): EPEVTQTPSHQVTQMGQEVILRCVPISNHLYFYWYRQILGQKVEFLVSFYNNEISEKSEIFDDQFSVERPDGSNFTLKIRSTKLEDSAMYFCASSELAGGYNEQFFGPGTRLTVL.

This chain connects TRBV28 to TRBJ1-2, with 10 bases matching TRBD1. CDR1 and CDR2 (germline): MDHEN, SYDVKM. This CDR3 is built from 16 residues. The V segment lost 7 bases and the J segment 2 bases; nucleotides outside the gene matches: 10. The CDR3 DNA reads as TGTGCCAGCACCGGGGGACAGGGGACTAAGAACTATGGCTACACCTTC. This translates into CASTGGQGTKNYGYTF.